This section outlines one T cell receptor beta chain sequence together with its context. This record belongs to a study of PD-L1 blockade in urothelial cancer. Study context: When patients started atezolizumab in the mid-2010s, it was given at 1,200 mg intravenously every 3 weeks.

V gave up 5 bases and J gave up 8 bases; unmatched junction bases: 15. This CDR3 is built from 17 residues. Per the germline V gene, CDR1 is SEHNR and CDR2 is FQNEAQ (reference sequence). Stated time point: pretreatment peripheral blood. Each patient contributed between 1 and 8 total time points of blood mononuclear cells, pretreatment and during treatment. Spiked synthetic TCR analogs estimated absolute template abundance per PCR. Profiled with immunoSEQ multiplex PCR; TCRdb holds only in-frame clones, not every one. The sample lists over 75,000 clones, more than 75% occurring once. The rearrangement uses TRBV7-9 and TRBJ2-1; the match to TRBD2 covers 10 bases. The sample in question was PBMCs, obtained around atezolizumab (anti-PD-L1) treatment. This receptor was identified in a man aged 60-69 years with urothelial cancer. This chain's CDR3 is CASSPLSGGAVSYEQFF. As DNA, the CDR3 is TGTGCCAGCAGCCCTCTGAGCGGGGGGGCCGTGAGCTATGAGCAGTTCTTC.